Included here is one TCR beta chain sequence, with context. Its antigen remains unknown. Treatment: 15 to 20 received Ad26.COV2.S at low or high dose, single or two shots; roughly five received placebo; per-sample allocation not given. It was on day 63 after the first vaccine or placebo injection that samples were taken. This entry is derived from a study of Ad26.COV2.S vaccination and SARS-CoV-2 variants. Study-wide background: Donor was one of the participants in the Ad26.COV2.S arm of the COV1001 trial. Recipients of Ad26.COV2.S got it intramuscularly, once or twice 56 days apart. Study-level findings and limits: Researchers reported similar non-spike TCR breadth in vaccine and placebo recipients.

Produced via immunoSEQ multiplex PCR; TCRdb's table is partial and in-frame only. The sample comprises over 300,000 clones, around four fifths of which are singletons, and 7.4% rests with the top ten. Trimming left V 1 base short and J 1 base short, with 7 bases between. Looked up from germline, CDR1 is LNHDA and CDR2 is SQIVND (reference sequence). The CDR3 has 14 amino acids. Sequenced here: peripheral blood, sampled in a trial of Ad26.COV2.S vaccine versus placebo. The gene calls are TRBV19 and TRBJ1-2; D remains ambiguous. This receptor was obtained from a person aged 18-60 years who received the Ad26.COV2.S COVID-19 vaccine or a placebo. Written as DNA, the CDR3 is TGTGCCAGTAGTATAGGCAACGGTAACTATGGCTACACCTTC. This sequence encodes CASSIGNGNYGYTF.